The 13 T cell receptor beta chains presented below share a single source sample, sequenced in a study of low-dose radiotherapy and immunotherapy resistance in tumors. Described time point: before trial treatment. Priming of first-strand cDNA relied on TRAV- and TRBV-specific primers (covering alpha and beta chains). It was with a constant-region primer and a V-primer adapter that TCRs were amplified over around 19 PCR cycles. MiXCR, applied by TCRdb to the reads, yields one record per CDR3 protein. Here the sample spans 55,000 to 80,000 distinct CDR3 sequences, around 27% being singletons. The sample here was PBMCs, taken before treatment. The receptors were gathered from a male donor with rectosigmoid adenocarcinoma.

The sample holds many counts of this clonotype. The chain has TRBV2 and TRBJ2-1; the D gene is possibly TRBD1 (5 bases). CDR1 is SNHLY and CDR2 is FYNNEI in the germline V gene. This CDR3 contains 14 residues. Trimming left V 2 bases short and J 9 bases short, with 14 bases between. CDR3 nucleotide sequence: TGTGCCAGCAGTGAACAGGGTTTGCTTAGTGAGCAGTTCTTC. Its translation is CASSEQGLLSEQFF.

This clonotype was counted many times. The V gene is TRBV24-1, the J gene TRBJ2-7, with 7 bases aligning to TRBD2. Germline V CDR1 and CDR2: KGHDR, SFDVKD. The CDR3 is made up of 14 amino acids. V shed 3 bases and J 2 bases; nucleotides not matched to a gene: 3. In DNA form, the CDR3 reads TGTGCCACCAGTGATGGGGAGGGCACCTACGAGCAGTACTTC. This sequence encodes CATSDGEGTYEQYF.

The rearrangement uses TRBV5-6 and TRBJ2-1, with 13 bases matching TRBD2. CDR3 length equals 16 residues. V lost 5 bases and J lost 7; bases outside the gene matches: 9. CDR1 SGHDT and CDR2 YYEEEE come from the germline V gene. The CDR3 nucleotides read TGTGCCAGCAGACTAGCGGGAGGGTTTAGGCCAAATGAGCAGTTCTTC. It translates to CASRLAGGFRPNEQFF.

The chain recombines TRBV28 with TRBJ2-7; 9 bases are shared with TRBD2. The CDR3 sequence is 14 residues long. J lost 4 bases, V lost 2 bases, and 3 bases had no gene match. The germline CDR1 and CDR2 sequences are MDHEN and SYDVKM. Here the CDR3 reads CASSLRLADYEQYF. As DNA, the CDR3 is TGTGCCAGCAGTTTAAGACTAGCGGATTACGAGCAGTACTTC.

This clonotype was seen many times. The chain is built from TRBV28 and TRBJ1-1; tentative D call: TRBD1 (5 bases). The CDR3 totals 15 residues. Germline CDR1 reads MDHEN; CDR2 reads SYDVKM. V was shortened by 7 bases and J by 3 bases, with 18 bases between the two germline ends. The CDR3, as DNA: TGTGCCAGCACGGGAACAGGTCTGAGTGACACTGAAGCTTTCTTT. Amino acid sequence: CASTGTGLSDTEAFF.

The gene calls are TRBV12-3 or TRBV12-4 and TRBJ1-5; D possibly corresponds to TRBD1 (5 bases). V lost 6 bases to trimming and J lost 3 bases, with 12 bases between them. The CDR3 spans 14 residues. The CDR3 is CASRPEGDNQPQHF. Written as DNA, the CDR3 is TGTGCCAGCAGGCCGGAAGGGGACAATCAGCCCCAGCATTTT.

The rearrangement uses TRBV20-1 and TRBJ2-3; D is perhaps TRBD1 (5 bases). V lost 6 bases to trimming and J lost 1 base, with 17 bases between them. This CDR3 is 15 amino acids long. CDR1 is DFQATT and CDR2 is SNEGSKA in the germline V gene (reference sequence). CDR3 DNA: TGCAGTGCCAGTGGCGCAGGGTCGGGCACAGATACGCAGTATTTT. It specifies CSASGAGSGTDTQYF.

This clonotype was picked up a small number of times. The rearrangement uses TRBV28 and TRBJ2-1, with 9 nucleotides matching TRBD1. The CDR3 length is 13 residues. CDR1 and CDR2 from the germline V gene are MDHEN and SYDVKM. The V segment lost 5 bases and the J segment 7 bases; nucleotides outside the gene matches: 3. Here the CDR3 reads CASSRQGGNEQFF. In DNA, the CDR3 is TGTGCCAGCAGTCGACAGGGGGGTAATGAGCAGTTCTTC.

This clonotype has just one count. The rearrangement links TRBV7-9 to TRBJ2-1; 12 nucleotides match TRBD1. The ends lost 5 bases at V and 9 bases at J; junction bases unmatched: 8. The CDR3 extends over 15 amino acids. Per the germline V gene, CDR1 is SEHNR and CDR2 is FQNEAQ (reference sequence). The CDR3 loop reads CASSNRDRGRGEQFF. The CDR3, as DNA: TGTGCCAGCAGCAACCGGGACAGGGGGCGCGGTGAGCAGTTCTTC.

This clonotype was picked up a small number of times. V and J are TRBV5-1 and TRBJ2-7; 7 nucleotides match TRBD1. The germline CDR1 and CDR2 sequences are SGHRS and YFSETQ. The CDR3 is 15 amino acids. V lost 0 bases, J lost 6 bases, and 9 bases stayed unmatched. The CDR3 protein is CASSLERGQLGEQYF. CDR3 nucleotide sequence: TGCGCCAGCAGCTTGGAAAGGGGGCAATTGGGCGAGCAGTACTTC.

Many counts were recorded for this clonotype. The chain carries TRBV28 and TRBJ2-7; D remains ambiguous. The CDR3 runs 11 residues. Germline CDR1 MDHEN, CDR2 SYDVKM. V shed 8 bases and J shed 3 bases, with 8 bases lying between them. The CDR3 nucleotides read TGTGCCAGCGGACGGATCTACGAGCAGTACTTC. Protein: CASGRIYEQYF.

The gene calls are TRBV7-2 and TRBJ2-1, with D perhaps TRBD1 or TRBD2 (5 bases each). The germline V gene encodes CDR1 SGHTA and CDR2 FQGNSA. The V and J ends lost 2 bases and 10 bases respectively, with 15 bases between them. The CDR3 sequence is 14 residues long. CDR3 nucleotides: TGTGCCAGCAGCTTACGGGACGGCAACTACGAGCAGTTCTTC. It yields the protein CASSLRDGNYEQFF.

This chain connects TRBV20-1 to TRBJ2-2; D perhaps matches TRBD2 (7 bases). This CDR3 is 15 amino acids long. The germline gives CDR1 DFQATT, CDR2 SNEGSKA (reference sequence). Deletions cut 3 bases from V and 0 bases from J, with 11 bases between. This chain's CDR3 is CSASGGPANTGELFF. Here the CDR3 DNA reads TGCAGTGCTAGCGGGGGGCCAGCGAACACCGGGGAGCTGTTTTTT.